Here is one TCR beta chain with its context. Its antigen is unidentified. This entry is derived from a study of OX40 agonist ivuxolimab in advanced cancers. The protocol was immunoSEQ multiplex PCR, while the TCRdb copy is restricted to in-frame clones and leaves out a portion. The table lists roughly 47,000 clones, more than 70% of them singletons. CDR1 and CDR2 from the germline V gene are SGHRS and YFSETQ. CDR3 length equals 13 residues. The ends lost 4 bases at V and 3 bases at J; junction bases unmatched: 4. Overall study findings and caveats: Low levels of normalized T-cell clonal expansion also appeared in some nonresponders. Clonal expansion in partial responders at 0.1-3.0 mg/kg ranked among the lowest.

The rearrangement joins TRBV5-1 to TRBJ2-7; 7 nucleotides agree with TRBD1. The clonotype comes from an adult with an advanced solid tumor such as melanoma, head and neck, liver or kidney cancer. The source was CD4+ or CD8+ T cells sorted from blood, collected in a trial of the OX40 agonist ivuxolimab. CDR3 DNA: TGCGCCAGCAGCGCGACAGGGTTCTACGAGCAGTACTTC. This gives the protein CASSATGFYEQYF.